This T cell receptor beta chain is drawn from a study of regulatory T cells in long-lasting Graves disease. Overall study findings and caveats: TCR diversity was lower in persistent Graves' patients than in newly diagnosed ones. Under persistent disease, TRBV28, TRBJ1-2 and TRBJ2-5 were used preferentially.

Only a few counts were recorded for this clonotype. The antigen remains undetermined. Arm-PCR with iRepertoire HTBI primers amplified the CDR3 regions for these TCR beta libraries. Each CDR3 protein gets one entry after TCRdb re-called the multiplex PCR reads with MiXCR. The profile covers under 500,000 distinct CDR3 sequences, with less than 25% appearing a single time and over 7.5% taken by the ten largest. Germline lookup yields CDR1 SGHDN and CDR2 FVKESK. This CDR3 spans 14 amino acids. The germline V and J ends were trimmed by 4 bases and 2 bases, with 9 bases remaining between them. The time point here: persistent/refractory GD, antithyroid drugs over 5 years with positive TRAb. From RNA extracted from PBMCs, the TCR library was made.

Sequencing was performed on peripheral blood mononuclear cells (PBMCs), taken when the disease was refractory, from a patient treated with antithyroid drugs. The receptor was isolated from a female donor with Graves disease. The rearrangement joins TRBV14 to TRBJ1-3; D call uncertain. CDR3 loop: CASSLDEAGNTIYF. The CDR3 region has the DNA TGTGCCAGCAGCCTGGACGAGGCTGGAAACACCATATATTTT. The entire variable domain, with the rest obtained from reference TRBV14 and TRBJ1-3, is as follows: EAGVTQFPSHSVIEKGQTVTLRCDPISGHDNLYWYRRVMGKEIKFLLHFVKESKQDESGMPNNRFLAERTGGTYSTLKVQPAELEDSGVYFCASSLDEAGNTIYFGEGSWLTVV.